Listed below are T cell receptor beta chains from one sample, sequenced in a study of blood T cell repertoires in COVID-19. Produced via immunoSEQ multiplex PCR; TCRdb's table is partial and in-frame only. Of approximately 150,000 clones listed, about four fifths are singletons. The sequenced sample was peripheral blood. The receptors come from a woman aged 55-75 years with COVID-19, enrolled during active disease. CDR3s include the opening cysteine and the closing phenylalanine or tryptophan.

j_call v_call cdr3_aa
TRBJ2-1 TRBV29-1 CSVVATDTGNEQFF
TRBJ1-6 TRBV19 CASGHRVSPLHF
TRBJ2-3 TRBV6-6 CASSTTSGGSTDTQYF
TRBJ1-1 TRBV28 CASSSWGVPTEAFF
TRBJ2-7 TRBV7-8 CASSLGRTHYEQYF
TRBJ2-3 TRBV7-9 CASSFLTGRSTDTQYF
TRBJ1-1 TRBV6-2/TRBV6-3 CASSNYQGVYEAFF
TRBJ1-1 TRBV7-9 CASSPNRGQNTEAFF
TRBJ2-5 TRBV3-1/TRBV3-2 CASSQAFFQETQYF
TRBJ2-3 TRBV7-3 CASSLSVGGASTDTQYF
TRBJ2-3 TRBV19 CASSIRGQGAADTQYF
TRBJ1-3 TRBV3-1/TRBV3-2 CASSQKGAWGNTIYF
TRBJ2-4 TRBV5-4 CASSLAGITNIQYF
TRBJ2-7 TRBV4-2 CASSQGTGGEAYEQYF
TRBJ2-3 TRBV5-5 CASSLGSGGSTDTQYF
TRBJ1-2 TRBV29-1 CSVVGGAGVYGYTF
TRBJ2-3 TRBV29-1 CSVSTGWAGVAIDTQYF
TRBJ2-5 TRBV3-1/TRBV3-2 CASSPDSRTGYETQYF
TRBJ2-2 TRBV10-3 CAISAGRGGPTGELFF
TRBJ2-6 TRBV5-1 CASSFGSSGANVLTF
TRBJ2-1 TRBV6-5 CASSYRRDHEQFF
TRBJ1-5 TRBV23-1 CANNSSGTPFWLPQHF
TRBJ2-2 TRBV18 CASSRDRPNTGELFF
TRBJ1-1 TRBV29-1 CSVEPRGTTEAFF
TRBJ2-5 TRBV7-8 CASSPSWQGEETQYF
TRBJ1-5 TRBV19 CASTPSPGQPQHF
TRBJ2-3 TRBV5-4 CASSLGGTDTQYF
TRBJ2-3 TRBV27 CASRGLGQGGSTDTQYF
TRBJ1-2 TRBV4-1 CASSQEEQYGYTF
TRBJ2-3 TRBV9 CASSVGGGAPDTQYF
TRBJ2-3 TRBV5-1 CASSQEVGTDTQYF
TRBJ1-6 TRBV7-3 CASSLMGSSYNSPLHF
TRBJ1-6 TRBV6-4 CASSIDRVCYSPLHF
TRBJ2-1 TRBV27 CASSHNRLAGASKQFF
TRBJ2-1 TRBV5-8 CASSRSGLSSYNEQFF
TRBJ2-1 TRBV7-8 CASSPRGPGVYNEQFF
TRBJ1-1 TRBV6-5 CASSIGTGNTEAFF
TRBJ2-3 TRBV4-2 CASSQGGAQDTQYF
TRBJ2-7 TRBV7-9 CASSLLSGAPYEQYF
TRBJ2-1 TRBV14 CASSPGLAFSSYNEQFF
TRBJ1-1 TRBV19 CASSAPFGAPGTEAFF
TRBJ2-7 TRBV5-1 CASSLDRLAEPLPEQYF
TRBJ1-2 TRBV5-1 CASSPTGGLNYGYTF
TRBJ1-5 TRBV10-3 CAISPGTGFSNQPQHF
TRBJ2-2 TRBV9 CASSVAGGVTGELFF
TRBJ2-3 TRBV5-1 CASSSQGADTQYF